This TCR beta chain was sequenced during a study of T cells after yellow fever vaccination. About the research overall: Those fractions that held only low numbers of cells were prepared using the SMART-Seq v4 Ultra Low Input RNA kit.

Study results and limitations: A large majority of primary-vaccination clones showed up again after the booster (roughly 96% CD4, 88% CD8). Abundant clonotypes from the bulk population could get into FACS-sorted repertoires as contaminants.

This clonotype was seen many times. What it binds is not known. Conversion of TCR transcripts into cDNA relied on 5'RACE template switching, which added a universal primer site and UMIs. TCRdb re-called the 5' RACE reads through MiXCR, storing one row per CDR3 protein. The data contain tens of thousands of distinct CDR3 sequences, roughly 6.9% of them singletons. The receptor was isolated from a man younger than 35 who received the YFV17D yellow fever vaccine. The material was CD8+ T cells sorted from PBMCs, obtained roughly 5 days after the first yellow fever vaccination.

In DNA form, the CDR3 reads TGTGCCAGCAGCTTAGGTTATCCCGGGACAGGGTGGAACGAGCAGTACTTC. This encodes CASSLGYPGTGWNEQYF. The chain has TRBV7-2 and TRBJ2-7, with 9 bases that match TRBD1. V lost 1 base and J lost 5; bases outside the gene matches: 12. CDR3 length equals 17 residues. From germline, CDR1 is SGHTA and CDR2 FQGNSA.